This TCR beta chain appears in the sequencing data of a study of early T cells in non-severe SARS-CoV-2 infection. Background on the study: It was bulk RNA from unsorted whole blood that was sequenced, and the chains were unpaired.

This clonotype has at least ten counts. Its specificity is not known. The study's findings and limits: Matching against VDJdb likely underestimated virus-specific expansions, favoring anti-spike CD8.

V lost 4 bases and J lost 2, with 18 bases in between. The CDR3 length is 16 residues. From germline, CDR1 is MGHDK and CDR2 SYGVNS. Individual cDNA molecules received unique molecular identifiers during library preparation. TCRdb passed the 5' RACE reads through MiXCR, listing each CDR3 protein once. The data show about 29,000 distinct CDR3 sequences, approximately 5.4% seen once. The sequenced sample was whole blood. This sequence joins TRBV25-1 and TRBJ2-7, with D possibly being TRBD1 or TRBD2 (5 bases each). The clonotype was recovered from an adult who was a healthcare worker with PCR-confirmed SARS-CoV-2 infection or an uninfected control (not recorded which). CDR3 DNA: TGTGCCAGCAGTGTGTCCGGGGCGTCGGGACCCTACGAGCAGTACTTC. Translated, it gives CASSVSGASGPYEQYF.